The present T cell receptor beta chain was sequenced within a study of blood T cell repertoires in COVID-19. Trimming stripped 4 bases from V and 1 base from J, with 14 bases between. This CDR3 has 15 residues. Germline-derived CDR1 and CDR2 are LNHNV and YYDKDF (reference sequence). Only in-frame clones appear in the TCRdb table, and some are missing; sequencing was by immunoSEQ multiplex PCR. The sample has 60,000 to 80,000 clones, roughly 85% seen once. V and J are TRBV15 and TRBJ2-7; possibly TRBD1 for D (5 bases). This TCR derives from a human donor in a cohort sampled during active COVID-19. Sequenced sample: peripheral blood. CDR3 in amino acids: CATSKGVVQSYEQYF. CDR3 nucleotide sequence: TGTGCCACCAGCAAAGGGGTGGTTCAGTCCTACGAGCAGTACTTC.